This TCR beta chain emerged from a study of cytomegalovirus exposure and HLA in healthy donors. Whole-study findings and limits: CMV serostatus alone was available as immune exposure information. Researchers reported in a later analysis that a missense DCLRE1C variant was tied to TCR beta V- and J-gene trimming. Cytomegalovirus-associated status was assigned to 164 TCR beta chains. Later analysis showed TCR association rates varying by HLA locus, highest for DRB1 and lowest for HLA-C.

In regard to this clone: The antigen remains unidentified. The junction shows a germline mismatch at one end, possibly a read error.

Germline CDR1 LGHNT, CDR2 FRNRAP. CDR3 length: 16 residues. 60 Vbeta and 13 Jbeta primers were used in PCR. Sequencing used immunoSEQ multiplex PCR; TCRdb keeps in-frame clones, though not all of them. The profile shows over 150,000 clones, more than 70% of them singletons. The TCR originated in a man in his 60s in good health and CMV-seronegative. The chain has TRBV12-5 and TRBJ2-2, with D tentatively TRBD1 (8 bases). Specimen: PBMCs. CDR3 nucleotide sequence: TGTGCTAGTGGCTTGGGGGGGACAGGACGAACCGGGGAGCTGTTTTTT. It yields the protein CASGLGGTGRTGELFF.